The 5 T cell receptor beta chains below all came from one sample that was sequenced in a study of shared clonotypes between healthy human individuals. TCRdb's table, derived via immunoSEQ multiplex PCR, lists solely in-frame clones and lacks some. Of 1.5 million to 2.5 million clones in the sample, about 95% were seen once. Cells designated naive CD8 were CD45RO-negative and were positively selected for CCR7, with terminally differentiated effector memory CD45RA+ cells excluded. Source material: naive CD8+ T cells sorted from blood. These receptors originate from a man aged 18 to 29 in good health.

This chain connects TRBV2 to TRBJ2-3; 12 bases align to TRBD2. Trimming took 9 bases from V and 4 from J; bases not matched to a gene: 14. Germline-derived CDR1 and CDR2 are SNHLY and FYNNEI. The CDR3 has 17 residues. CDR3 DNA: TGTGCCAGACAGAGGGCTAGCGGGGGGGCCGGGGCAGATACGCAGTATTTT. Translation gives CARQRASGGAGADTQYF.

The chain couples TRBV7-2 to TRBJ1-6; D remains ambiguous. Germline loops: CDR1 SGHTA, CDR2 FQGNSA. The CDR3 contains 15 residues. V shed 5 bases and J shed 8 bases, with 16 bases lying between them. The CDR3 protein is CASSPLEGDDSPLHF. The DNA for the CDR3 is TGTGCCAGCAGCCCCCTTGAGGGTGACGATTCACCCCTCCACTTT.

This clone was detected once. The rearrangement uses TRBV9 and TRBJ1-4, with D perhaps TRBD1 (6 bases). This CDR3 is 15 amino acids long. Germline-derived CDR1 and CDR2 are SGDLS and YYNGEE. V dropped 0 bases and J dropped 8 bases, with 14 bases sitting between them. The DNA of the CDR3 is TGTGCCAGCAGCGTAGGGGATGGGACACGGGAAAAACTGTTTTTT. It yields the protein CASSVGDGTREKLFF.

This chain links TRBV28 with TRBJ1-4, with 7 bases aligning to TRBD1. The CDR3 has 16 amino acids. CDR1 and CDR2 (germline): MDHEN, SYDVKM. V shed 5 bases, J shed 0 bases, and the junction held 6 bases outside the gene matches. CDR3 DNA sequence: TGTGCCAGCAGTCCAGGGACAGTTGCAACTAATGAAAAACTGTTTTTT. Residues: CASSPGTVATNEKLFF.

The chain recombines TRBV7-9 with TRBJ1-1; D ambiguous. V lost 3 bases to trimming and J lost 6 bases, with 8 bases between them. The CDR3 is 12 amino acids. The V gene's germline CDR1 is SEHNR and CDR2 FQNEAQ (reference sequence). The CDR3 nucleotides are TGTGCCAGCAGCTTTGGGGTATCTGAAGCTTTCTTT. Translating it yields CASSFGVSEAFF.